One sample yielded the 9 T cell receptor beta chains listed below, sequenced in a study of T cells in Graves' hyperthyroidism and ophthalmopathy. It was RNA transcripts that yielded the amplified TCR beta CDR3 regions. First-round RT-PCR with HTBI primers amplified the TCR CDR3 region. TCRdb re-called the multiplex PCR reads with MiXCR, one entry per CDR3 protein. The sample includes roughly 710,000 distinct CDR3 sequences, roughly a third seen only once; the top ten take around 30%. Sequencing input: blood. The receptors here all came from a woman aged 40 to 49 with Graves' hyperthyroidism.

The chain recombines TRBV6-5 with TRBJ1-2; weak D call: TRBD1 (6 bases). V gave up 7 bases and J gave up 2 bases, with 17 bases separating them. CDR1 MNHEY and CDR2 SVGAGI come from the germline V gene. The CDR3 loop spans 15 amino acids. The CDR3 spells CASTFVQGQNYGYTF. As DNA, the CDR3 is TGTGCCAGCACCTTTGTCCAAGGACAGAACTATGGCTACACCTTC.

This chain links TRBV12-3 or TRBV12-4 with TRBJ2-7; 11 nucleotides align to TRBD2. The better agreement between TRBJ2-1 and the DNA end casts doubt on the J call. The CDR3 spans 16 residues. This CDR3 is CASRRPGLAEYNEQFF. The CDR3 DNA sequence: TGTGCCAGCAGACGACCGGGACTAGCGGAGTACAATGAGCAGTTCTTC.

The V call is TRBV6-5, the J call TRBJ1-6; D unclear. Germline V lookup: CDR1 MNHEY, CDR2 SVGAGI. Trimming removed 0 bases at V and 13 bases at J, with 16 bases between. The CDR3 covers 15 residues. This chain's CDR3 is CASSYSKMRESPLHF. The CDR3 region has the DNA TGTGCCAGCAGTTACTCGAAGATGAGGGAGTCGCCCCTCCACTTT.

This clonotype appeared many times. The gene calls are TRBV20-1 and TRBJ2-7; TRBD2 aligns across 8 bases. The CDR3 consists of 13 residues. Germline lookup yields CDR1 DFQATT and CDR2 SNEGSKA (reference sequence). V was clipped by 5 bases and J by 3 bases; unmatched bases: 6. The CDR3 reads CSAFSGDDYEQYF. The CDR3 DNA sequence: TGCAGTGCTTTTAGCGGGGATGACTACGAGCAGTACTTC.

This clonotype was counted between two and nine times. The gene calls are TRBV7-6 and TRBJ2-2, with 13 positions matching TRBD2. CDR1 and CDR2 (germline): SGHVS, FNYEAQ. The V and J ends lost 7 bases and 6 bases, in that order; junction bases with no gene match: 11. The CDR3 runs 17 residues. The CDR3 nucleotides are TGTGCCAGCACCCCATTTTGGACTAGCGGGGGACCCGGGGAGCTGTTTTTT. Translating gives CASTPFWTSGGPGELFF.

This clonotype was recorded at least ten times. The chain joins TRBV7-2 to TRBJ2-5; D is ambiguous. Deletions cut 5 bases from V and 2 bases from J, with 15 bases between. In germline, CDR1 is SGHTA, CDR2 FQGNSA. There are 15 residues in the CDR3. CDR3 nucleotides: TGTGCCAGCAGCCAGCAAGATGGGTATCAAGAGACCCAGTACTTC. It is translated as CASSQQDGYQETQYF.

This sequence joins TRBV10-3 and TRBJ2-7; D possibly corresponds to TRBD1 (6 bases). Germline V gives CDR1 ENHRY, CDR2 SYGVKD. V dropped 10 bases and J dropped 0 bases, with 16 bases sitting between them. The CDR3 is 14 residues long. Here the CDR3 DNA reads TGTGCCAGCACAGGGCAGGGTAACTCCTACGAGCAGTACTTC. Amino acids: CASTGQGNSYEQYF.

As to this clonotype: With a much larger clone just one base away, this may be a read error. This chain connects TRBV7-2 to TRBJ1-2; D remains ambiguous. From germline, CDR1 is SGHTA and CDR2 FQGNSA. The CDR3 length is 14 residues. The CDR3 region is CASSFSPTDYGHTF. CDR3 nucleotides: TGTGCCAGCAGCTTCTCTCCGACGGACTATGGCCACACCTTC.

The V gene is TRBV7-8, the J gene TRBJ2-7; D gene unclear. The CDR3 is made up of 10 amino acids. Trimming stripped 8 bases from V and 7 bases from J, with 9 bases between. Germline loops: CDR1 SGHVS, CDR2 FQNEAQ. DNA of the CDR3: TGTGCCAGCCGCAAACAGGAGCAGTACTTC. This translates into CASRKQEQYF.